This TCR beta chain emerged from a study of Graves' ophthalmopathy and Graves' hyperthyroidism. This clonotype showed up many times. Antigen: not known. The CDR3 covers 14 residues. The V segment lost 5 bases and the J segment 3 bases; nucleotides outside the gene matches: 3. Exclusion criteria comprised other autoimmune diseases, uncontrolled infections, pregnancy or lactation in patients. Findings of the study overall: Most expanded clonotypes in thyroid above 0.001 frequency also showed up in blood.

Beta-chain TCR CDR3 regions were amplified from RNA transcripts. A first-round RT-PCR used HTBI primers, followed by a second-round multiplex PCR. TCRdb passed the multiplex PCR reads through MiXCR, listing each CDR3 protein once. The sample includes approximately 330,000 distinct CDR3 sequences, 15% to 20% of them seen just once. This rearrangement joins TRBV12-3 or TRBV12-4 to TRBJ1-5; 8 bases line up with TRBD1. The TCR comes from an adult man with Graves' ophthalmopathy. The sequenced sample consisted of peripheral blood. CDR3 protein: CASSPGQANQPQHF. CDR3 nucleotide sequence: TGTGCCAGCAGTCCGGGACAGGCCAATCAGCCCCAGCATTTT.